Following are 3 T cell receptor beta chains from one sample sequenced in a study of T cell responses to AZD1222 COVID-19 vaccine. Some clones are missing from TCRdb's copy, which holds only in-frame ones; the method was immunoSEQ multiplex PCR. Of approximately 220,000 clones listed, 90% to 95% are singletons. The input for sequencing was peripheral blood, taken on day 0 of MenACWY control vaccination. The origin of the receptors is an adult in good health.

J is TRBJ1-4 and V is TRBV7-2; possible D gene TRBD1, 6 bases. The V end was cut by 5 bases, the J end by 3 bases, with 10 bases between. The germline V gene has CDR1 SGHTA and CDR2 FQGNSA. This CDR3 comprises 14 residues. CDR3 residues: CASSQDRPNEKLFF. The CDR3 nucleotides read TGTGCCAGCAGCCAAGACAGGCCTAATGAAAAACTGTTTTTT.

This clone came up once. The J gene is TRBJ2-3, the V gene TRBV10-1; 7 positions match TRBD1. V lost 2 bases and J lost 3; bases outside the gene matches: 5. Germline loops: CDR1 WNHNN, CDR2 SYGVQD (reference sequence). This CDR3 has 15 residues. CDR3 sequence (DNA): TGCGCCAGCAGTGAGGGGGACAGCCGGACAGATACGCAGTATTTT. It encodes CASSEGDSRTDTQYF.

This sequence joins TRBV19 and TRBJ2-6; 9 positions match TRBD1. J was trimmed by 0 bases and V by 3 bases; bases with no gene match: 9. The germline V gene encodes CDR1 LNHDA and CDR2 SQIVND (reference sequence). The CDR3 runs 19 residues. The CDR3 region is CASSISGQGPSSGANVLTF. CDR3 nucleotide sequence: TGTGCCAGTAGTATTTCGGGACAGGGCCCCTCCTCTGGGGCCAACGTCCTGACTTTC.